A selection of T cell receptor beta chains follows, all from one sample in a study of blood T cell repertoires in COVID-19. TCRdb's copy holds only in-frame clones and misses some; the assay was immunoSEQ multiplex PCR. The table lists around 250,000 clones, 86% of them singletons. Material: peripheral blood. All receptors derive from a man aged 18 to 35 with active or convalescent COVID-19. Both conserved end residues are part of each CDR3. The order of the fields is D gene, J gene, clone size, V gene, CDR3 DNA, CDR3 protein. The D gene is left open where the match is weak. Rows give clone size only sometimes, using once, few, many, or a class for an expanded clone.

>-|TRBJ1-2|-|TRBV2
TGTGCCAGCAGCCACCCGGCAGCGAGAGGCTACACCTTC
CASSHPAARGYTF
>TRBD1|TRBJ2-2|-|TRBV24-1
TGTGCCACCAGTGATGCCGGGACAGGGGGGACCGGGGAGCTGTTTTTT
CATSDAGTGGTGELFF
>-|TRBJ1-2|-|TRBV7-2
TGTGCCAGCAGCTTAGCCACCCCACAGGGAAGAGATGGCTACACCTTC
CASSLATPQGRDGYTF
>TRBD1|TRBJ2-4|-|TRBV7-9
TGTGCCAGCAGCTTCGGACAGGGGATCGAAAACATTCAGTACTTC
CASSFGQGIENIQYF
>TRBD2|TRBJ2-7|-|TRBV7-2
TGTGCCAGCAGCTTCGGGACTAGCGGATACGAGCAGTACTTC
CASSFGTSGYEQYF
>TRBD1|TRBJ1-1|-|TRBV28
TGTGCCAGCAGTTCCCACCCGGGACAGATGAACACTGAAGCTTTCTTT
CASSSHPGQMNTEAFF
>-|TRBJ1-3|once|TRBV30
TGTGCCTGTTTGTGGCAGGGCGACACCATATATTTT
CACLWQGDTIYF
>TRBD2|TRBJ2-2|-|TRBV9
TGTGCCAGCAGCGAGAGGCTTACTAGCGGGGACACCGGGGAGCTGTTTTTT
CASSERLTSGDTGELFF
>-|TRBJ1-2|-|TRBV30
TGTGCCTGGAGCCTAACGGGACACTCCGCTAACTATGGCTACACCTTC
CAWSLTGHSANYGYTF
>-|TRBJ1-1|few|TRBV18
TGTGCCAGCTCACCAAACGGGGGAATGAACACTGAAGCTTTCTTT
CASSPNGGMNTEAFF
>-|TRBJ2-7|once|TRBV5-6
TGTGCCAGCAGCTTTCTCTACGAGCAGTACTTC
CASSFLYEQYF
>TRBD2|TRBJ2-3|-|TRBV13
TGTGCCAGCAGCTTAGTTTTAGCGGGGGGCCCAAGCACAGATACGCAGTATTTT
CASSLVLAGGPSTDTQYF
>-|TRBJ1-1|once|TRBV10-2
TGCGCCAGCAGTGAGGTCTGGAACACTGAAGCTTTCTTT
CASSEVWNTEAFF
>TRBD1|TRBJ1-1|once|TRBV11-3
TGTGCCAGCAGCGATGGGACAGGCACTGAAGCTTTCTTT
CASSDGTGTEAFF
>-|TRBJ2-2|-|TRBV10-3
TGTGCCATCAGCAGGGACTTAGAGGCCGGGGAGCTGTTTTTT
CAISRDLEAGELFF
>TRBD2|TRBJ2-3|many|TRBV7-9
TGTGCCAGCAGCCCGGGACTAGACCTCACAGATACGCAGTATTTT
CASSPGLDLTDTQYF
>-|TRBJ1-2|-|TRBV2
TGTGCCAGCAGTGATAGTTTGGGGGGAGGCACCTTC
CASSDSLGGGTF
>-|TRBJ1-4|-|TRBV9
TGTGCCAGCAGCGTCAGGGGTGAAAAACTGTTTTTT
CASSVRGEKLFF
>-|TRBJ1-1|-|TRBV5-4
TGTGCCAGCAGCAGGAGGGCGGGAGTAACTGAAGCTTTCTTT
CASSRRAGVTEAFF
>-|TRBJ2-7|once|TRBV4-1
TGCGCCAGCAGCCACCGGACAGACTTGAGCTCCTACGAGCAGTACTTC
CASSHRTDLSSYEQYF
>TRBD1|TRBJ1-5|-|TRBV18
TGTGCCAGCTCACCGGGAACCGGGGACAGGGCACATCAGCCCCAGCATTTT
CASSPGTGDRAHQPQHF
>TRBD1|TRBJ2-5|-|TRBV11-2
TGTGCCAGCAGCCCGATACAGGGGATGGAGACCCAGTACTTC
CASSPIQGMETQYF
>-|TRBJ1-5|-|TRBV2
TGTGCCAGCAGTCATCCAGGGGGCAATCAGCCCCAGCATTTT
CASSHPGGNQPQHF
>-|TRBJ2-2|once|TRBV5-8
TGTGCCACCGAGAGGCGGGTTTTTGAGGGAGGATGGACCGGGGAGCTGTTTTTT
CATERRVFEGGWTGELFF
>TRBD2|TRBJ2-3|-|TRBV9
TGTGCCAGCAGCGTAGGGTCGGGGGGATGGGCAGATACGCAGTATTTT
CASSVGSGGWADTQYF
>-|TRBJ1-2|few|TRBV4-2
TGTGCCAGCAGCCAAGATAAACGGGAAGCCAACTTC
CASSQDKREANF
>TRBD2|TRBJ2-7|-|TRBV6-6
TGTGCCAGCAGGGGGGGGGAGCAGTACTTC
CASRGGEQYF
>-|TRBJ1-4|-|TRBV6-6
TGTGCCAGCAGTTCCCCACAGGGTGGCGATGAAAAACTGTTTTTT
CASSSPQGGDEKLFF
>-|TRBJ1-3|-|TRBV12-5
TGTGCTAGTGGTTTGACCTTTCGGCGGGGCCCGGAGCTTTTT
CASGLTFRRGPELF
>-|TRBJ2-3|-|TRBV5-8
TGTGCCAGCAGCTGGTCGAAGACAGCCCAAGGAACAGATACGCAGTATTTT
CASSWSKTAQGTDTQYF